Given below is one TCR beta chain in context. CDR3 length equals 13 residues. CDR1 and CDR2 (germline): SGHTA, FQGNSA. The germline V and J ends were trimmed by 4 bases and 7 bases, with 14 bases remaining between them. The repertoire was sequenced with immunoSEQ multiplex PCR; TCRdb's copy has only in-frame clones and lacks some. This table holds more than 3,000 clones, approximately 62% found once. This record comes from a study of preoperative IRX-2 immunotherapy in early breast cancer. Indicated treatment: preoperative locoregional IRX-2 cytokine immunotherapy. Samples came from a phase Ib trial of preoperative locoregional IRX-2 cytokine immunotherapy.

The gene calls are TRBV7-2 and TRBJ2-7; no firm D call. The TCR sequence derives from a human donor with breast cancer. The sequenced sample was tumor tissue, obtained before IRX-2 immunotherapy. CDR3 sequence reads: CASSWKPIGEQYF. CDR3 coding DNA: TGTGCCAGCAGCTGGAAACCTATAGGGGAGCAGTACTTC. The entire variable domain, with the rest obtained from reference TRBV7-2 and TRBJ2-7, is as follows: GAGVSQSPSNKVTEKGKDVELRCDPISGHTALYWYRQSLGQGLEFLIYFQGNSAPDKSGLPSDRFSAERTGGSVSTLTIQRTQQEDSAVYLCASSWKPIGEQYFGPGTRLTVT.